Listed here are 31 T cell receptor beta chains from one sample, sequenced in a study of blood T cell repertoires in COVID-19. Clones were read by immunoSEQ multiplex PCR, and TCRdb kept only the in-frame ones, dropping some. The sample has 140,000 to 150,000 clones, approximately 80% seen once. Sequencing was carried out using peripheral blood. Every receptor here comes from a woman aged 55-69 years with acute or convalescent COVID-19.

This sequence joins TRBV11-2 and TRBJ2-5; the D gene is possibly TRBD2 (5 bases). Trimming shortened V by 5 bases and J by 6 bases, and 7 bases separated the two germline ends. Germline loops: CDR1 SGHAT, CDR2 FQNNGV. The CDR3 consists of 11 residues. CDR3: CASSRGKTQYF. The CDR3 nucleotides are TGTGCCAGCAGCCGGGGAAAGACCCAGTACTTC.

The gene calls are TRBV5-4 and TRBJ2-7; 11 bases are shared with TRBD1. V trimming: 2 bases; J trimming: 7 bases; junction bases outside the gene matches: 8. This CDR3 contains 15 residues. CDR1 and CDR2 from the germline V gene are SGHNT and YYREEE (reference sequence). This CDR3 reads CASSLPGQGVWEQYF. DNA of the CDR3: TGTGCCAGCAGCTTACCGGGACAGGGGGTCTGGGAGCAGTACTTC.

The genes are TRBV5-1 and TRBJ2-5; D is perhaps TRBD1 (5 bases). This CDR3 spans 17 amino acids. The V end lost 0 bases, the J end lost 4 bases, and 19 bases lay between the germline ends. Germline V gene data show CDR1 as SGHRS and CDR2 as YFSETQ. The CDR3 DNA is TGCGCCAGCAGCTTGGCCTGGGCAGGGCAGAGTCGAGAGACCCAGTACTTC. Protein: CASSLAWAGQSRETQYF.

V is TRBV6-9 and J is TRBJ1-4; TRBD1 might be the D (6 bases). This CDR3 has 12 amino acids. Trimming took 6 bases from V and 7 from J, leaving 9 bases between them. CDR1 and CDR2 from the germline V gene are MNHGY and SVAAGI. Here the CDR3 reads CASRLQGEKLFF. For the CDR3, the DNA is TGTGCCAGCAGGCTACAGGGTGAAAAACTGTTTTTT.

The chain links TRBV11-2 to TRBJ2-1; 8 bases are shared with TRBD1. J gave up 6 bases and V 5 bases, and 9 bases lay outside the gene matches. The germline V gene has CDR1 SGHAT and CDR2 FQNNGV. CDR3 length equals 15 residues. Here the CDR3 DNA reads TGTGCCAGCAGCGGTTTCGGACAGGGTTCCAATGAGCAGTTCTTC. It specifies CASSGFGQGSNEQFF.

The chain combines TRBV5-1 with TRBJ2-5; tentative D call: TRBD2 (6 bases). The V gene lost 5 bases and the J gene lost 0 bases, with 14 bases spanning the gap. The CDR3 totals 15 residues. CDR1 is SGHRS and CDR2 is YFSETQ in the germline V gene. The CDR3 loop reads CASSSRLANQETQYF. The CDR3 nucleotides read TGCGCCAGCAGTTCCCGTCTAGCGAACCAAGAGACCCAGTACTTC. The full variable domain, rest sourced from reference TRBV5-1 and TRBJ2-5, is KAGVTQTPRYLIKTRGQQVTLSCSPISGHRSVSWYQQTPGQGLQFLFEYFSETQRNKGNFPGRFSGRQFSNSRSEMNVSTLELGDSALYLCASSSRLANQETQYFGPGTRLLVL.

The chain links TRBV7-9 to TRBJ1-5; D is possibly TRBD1 (5 bases). Germline values: CDR1 SEHNR, CDR2 FQNEAQ (reference sequence). The germline V and J ends were trimmed by 1 base and 6 bases, with 13 bases remaining between them. This CDR3 is 15 amino acids long. The DNA for the CDR3 is TGTGCCAGCAGCTTAGGCGGGGGTGAAGGTCAGCCCCAGCATTTT. Its protein is CASSLGGGEGQPQHF.

The genes are TRBV28 and TRBJ2-1; 7 positions match TRBD2. This CDR3 has 15 residues. The J segment lost 6 bases and the V segment lost 3 bases, leaving 8 bases of the junction unmatched. CDR1 and CDR2 from the germline V gene are MDHEN and SYDVKM. CDR3 amino acids: CASSFRGGRGNEQFF. The CDR3 coding sequence is TGTGCCAGCAGTTTTCGGGGCGGGAGAGGCAATGAGCAGTTCTTC.

V usage is TRBV6-5 and J usage is TRBJ1-1; TRBD1 agrees at 9 bases. CDR3 length equals 15 residues. V shed 7 bases, J shed 5 bases, and the junction held 11 bases outside the gene matches. Germline V gene data show CDR1 as MNHEY and CDR2 as SVGAGI. The CDR3 sequence is CASKKVGDRVTEAFF. CDR3 nucleotide sequence: TGTGCCAGCAAAAAGGTCGGGGACAGGGTAACTGAAGCTTTCTTT.

J is TRBJ1-2 and V is TRBV19; 9 positions agree with TRBD1. The junction had 6 bases not matched to a gene; V was cut back by 7 bases and J by 3 bases. The CDR3 length is 14 residues. Per germline, CDR1 LNHDA and CDR2 SQIVND (reference sequence). The CDR3 reads CASTGDRAYYGYTF. The CDR3 nucleotides read TGTGCCAGTACCGGGGACAGGGCCTACTATGGCTACACCTTC.

In DNA form, the CDR3 reads TGCGCCAGCAGCTATAGGGGACTAGCGGGAGGGCCGCGGTACAATGAGCAGTTCTTC. Translated, it gives CASSYRGLAGGPRYNEQFF. The V gene is TRBV5-1, the J gene TRBJ2-1; 16 bases fit TRBD2. After removal of 3 bases from V and 4 bases from J, the junction contained 10 bases not matched to a gene. The CDR3 loop spans 19 amino acids. Germline values: CDR1 SGHRS, CDR2 YFSETQ.

This clone was detected only a few times. The genes are TRBV27 and TRBJ2-1, with 12 bases fitting TRBD2. The CDR3 contains 16 residues. Trimming cost V 8 bases and J 4 bases; bases outside gene matches: 9. The germline CDR1 and CDR2 sequences are MNHEY and SMNVEV (reference sequence). The DNA for the CDR3 is TGTGCCAGCCGGCTGGAGGGACTAGCGGGTTACAATGAGCAGTTCTTC. Translation: CASRLEGLAGYNEQFF.

The chain combines TRBV11-2 with TRBJ1-2; D is ambiguous. Looked up from germline, CDR1 is SGHAT and CDR2 is FQNNGV. Trimming took 2 bases from V and 0 from J, leaving 7 bases between them. The CDR3 covers 14 residues. The CDR3 sequence is CASSLSVANYGYTF. The DNA for the CDR3 is TGTGCCAGCAGCTTATCGGTAGCTAACTATGGCTACACCTTC.

V and J are TRBV6-6 and TRBJ2-7; TRBD2 aligns across 7 bases. J lost 3 bases, V lost 6 bases, and 11 bases had no gene match. The CDR3 totals 15 residues. Germline CDR1 and CDR2: MNHNY and SVGAGI (reference sequence). The CDR3: CASRPETSLYYEQYF. Here the CDR3 DNA reads TGTGCCAGCAGGCCTGAGACTAGCCTATACTACGAGCAGTACTTC.

There are a few counts of this clone. The V gene is TRBV5-1, the J gene TRBJ2-7; 10 bases match TRBD2. The CDR3 runs to 16 residues. With 0 bases clipped from V and 1 base from J, the junction kept 4 bases outside the gene matches. CDR1 is SGHRS and CDR2 is YFSETQ in the germline V gene. The CDR3 bases are TGCGCCAGCAGCTTGGCCCCTAGCGGGAGTTCCTACGAGCAGTACTTC. Residues: CASSLAPSGSSYEQYF.

The chain is built from TRBV27 and TRBJ2-3, with 11 bases matching TRBD2. V shed 5 bases, J shed 3 bases, and the junction held 7 bases outside the gene matches. CDR3 length: 16 amino acids. Germline-derived CDR1 and CDR2 are MNHEY and SMNVEV (reference sequence). The CDR3 region has the DNA TGTGCCAGCAGTCTTACTAGCGGGAGATGGACAGATACGCAGTATTTT. Residues: CASSLTSGRWTDTQYF.

This CDR3 reads CAISESISGTSQETQYF. The CDR3 bases are TGTGCCATCAGTGAGTCTATTAGCGGTACCTCCCAAGAGACCCAGTACTTC. J is TRBJ2-5 and V is TRBV10-3; weak D call: TRBD2 (6 bases). Germline CDR1 is ENHRY and CDR2 is SYGVKD. The CDR3 is 17 amino acids. Deletions cut 0 bases from V and 1 base from J, with 15 bases between.

The chain employs TRBV30 and TRBJ2-7, with D perhaps TRBD2 (5 bases). This CDR3 spans 14 amino acids. CDR1 is GTSNPN and CDR2 is SVGIG in the germline V gene (reference sequence). The V end lost 0 bases, the J end lost 7 bases, and 16 bases lay between the germline ends. The DNA of the CDR3 is TGTGCCTGGAGTGTCCGGCGGGTCCCCTGGGAGCAGTACTTC. It is translated as CAWSVRRVPWEQYF.

The V and J genes are TRBV19 and TRBJ2-7; 10 positions agree with TRBD2. The junction had 3 bases not matched to a gene; V was cut back by 3 bases and J by 4 bases. The CDR3 covers 14 residues. CDR1 and CDR2 from the germline V gene are LNHDA and SQIVND (reference sequence). The CDR3 DNA is TGTGCCAGTAGTATTGCTAGCGGGAGATACGAGCAGTACTTC. It codes for CASSIASGRYEQYF.

This clone came up a few times. The V gene is TRBV30, the J gene TRBJ1-1, with D perhaps matching TRBD1 (5 bases). Between the trimmed V and J ends, which lost 3 bases and 4 bases, there was a span of 9 bases. The CDR3 runs to 12 residues. The germline V gene has CDR1 GTSNPN and CDR2 SVGIG (reference sequence). The CDR3 sequence is CAWRRGLTEAFF. Written as DNA, the CDR3 is TGTGCCTGGAGAAGGGGCCTCACTGAAGCTTTCTTT.

The chain has TRBV19 and TRBJ2-5; D may be TRBD1 (5 bases). Per germline, CDR1 LNHDA and CDR2 SQIVND (reference sequence). This CDR3 is built from 14 residues. V lost 5 bases to trimming and J lost 2 bases, with 12 bases between them. The CDR3 region has the DNA TGTGCCAGTAGTCGACAGTCGAAGCAAGAGACCCAGTACTTC. It specifies CASSRQSKQETQYF.

This sequence joins TRBV12-5 and TRBJ2-1, with D perhaps TRBD1 (6 bases). V gave up 2 bases and J gave up 10 bases, with 15 bases separating them. CDR3 length: 14 amino acids. The germline CDR1 and CDR2 sequences are LGHNT and FRNRAP. The CDR3 sequence: CASGLTLGAREQFF. CDR3 DNA sequence: TGTGCTAGTGGTTTGACTTTGGGGGCACGGGAGCAGTTCTTC.

This clone was counted between two and nine times. The chain links TRBV10-2 to TRBJ1-3, with 11 nucleotides matching TRBD1. Trimming removed 3 bases from V and 3 bases from J; junction bases left unmatched: 4. The V gene's germline CDR1 is WSHSY and CDR2 SAAADI. This CDR3 is built from 16 residues. DNA of the CDR3: TGCGCCAGCAGTGATGGACAGGGGGCAGGTGGAAACACCATATATTTT. Amino acid sequence: CASSDGQGAGGNTIYF.

This sequence joins TRBV4-2 and TRBJ1-1, with D unresolved. Trimming took off 0 bases at V and 9 bases at J, with 17 bases between the two ends. Germline CDR1 is LGHNA and CDR2 is YNFKEQ. The CDR3 spans 15 residues. The CDR3 bases are TGTGCCAGCAGCCAAGAACATAGCGTGGCAGCTAAAGCTTTCTTT. Its protein is CASSQEHSVAAKAFF.

To note about this clone: Other DNA variants within this sample encode the same CDR3. V and J are TRBV5-1 and TRBJ1-1; D is ambiguous. CDR1 is SGHRS and CDR2 is YFSETQ in the germline V gene. The ends were cut back, 0 bases at V and 3 bases at J, with 9 bases in the middle. The CDR3 contains 14 residues. Here the CDR3 DNA reads TGCGCCAGCAGCTTGGCGGGAGGTTACACTGAAGCTTTCTTT. It yields the protein CASSLAGGYTEAFF.

V gene TRBV7-2 combines with J gene TRBJ2-3; D possibly corresponds to TRBD1 (5 bases). CDR3 length equals 14 residues. Trimming stripped 2 bases from V and 4 bases from J, with 10 bases between. Germline CDR1 is SGHTA and CDR2 is FQGNSA. The CDR3 protein is CASSLTGFPDTQYF. As DNA, the CDR3 is TGTGCCAGCAGCTTAACAGGATTCCCAGATACGCAGTATTTT.

The chain employs TRBV7-9 and TRBJ2-7; perhaps TRBD2 as D (6 bases). CDR1 is SEHNR, CDR2 FQNEAQ, per germline (reference sequence). With 2 bases removed from V and 2 bases from J, the gap between germline ends came to 13 bases. CDR3 length equals 15 residues. CDR3 amino acids: CASSLLGTLTYEQYF. The CDR3 DNA reads as TGTGCCAGCAGCTTATTGGGGACTCTTACCTACGAGCAGTACTTC. Using reference TRBV7-9 and TRBJ2-7 for the parts outside the CDR3, the full variable domain is DTGVSQNPRHKITKRGQNVTFRCDPISEHNRLYWYRQTLGQGPEFLTYFQNEAQLEKSRLLSDRFSAERPKGSFSTLEIQRTEQGDSAMYLCASSLLGTLTYEQYFGPGTRLTVT.

The rearrangement uses TRBV7-3 and TRBJ2-2; D not certain. Looked up from germline, CDR1 is SGHTA and CDR2 is FQGTGA. V lost 5 bases, J lost 6 bases, and 10 bases lay in between. The CDR3 extends over 13 amino acids. The CDR3 nucleotides read TGTGCCAGCAGCCCTCACATGGCCGGGGAGCTGTTTTTT. Translation gives CASSPHMAGELFF.

The V call is TRBV5-4, the J call TRBJ2-7; 7 bases map to TRBD1. V shed 7 bases and J 1 base; nucleotides not matched to a gene: 8. This CDR3 has 14 residues. CDR1 SGHNT and CDR2 YYREEE come from the germline V gene (reference sequence). The DNA of the CDR3 is TGTGCCAGCCAAGCCGGGACAGTTTCCTACGAGCAGTACTTC. Translation gives CASQAGTVSYEQYF.

The V gene is TRBV7-9, the J gene TRBJ2-1; tentative D call: TRBD1 (6 bases). Germline V CDR1 and CDR2: SEHNR, FQNEAQ (reference sequence). The CDR3 sequence is 15 residues long. The V and J ends lost 3 bases and 7 bases respectively, with 16 bases between them. CDR3 protein: CASSFQGSGANEQFF. CDR3 sequence (DNA): TGTGCCAGCAGCTTTCAGGGTTCAGGGGCTAATGAGCAGTTCTTC.

The V gene is TRBV4-1, the J gene TRBJ2-3; TRBD2 matches at 7 bases. V lost 3 bases to trimming and J lost 6 bases; unmatched junction nucleotides: 3. The CDR3 is 13 amino acids. Germline values: CDR1 MGHRA, CDR2 YSYEKL. The DNA for the CDR3 is TGCGCCAGCAGCCACGAGCGGGATGATACGCAGTATTTT. As protein: CASSHERDDTQYF.